This entry features one TCR beta chain sequence. TCRdb ran MiXCR on the RACE reads and lists one entry per CDR3 protein. The table records roughly 100,000 distinct CDR3 sequences, about 10% of them present only once. Specified time point: pre-sensitization, week 0. Treatment here: therapeutic diphenylcyclopropenone sensitization with weekly scalp DPC. The sample belongs to a study of human T cells and chemical hapten exposure. Germline trimming cut 0 bases from V and 4 bases from J; bases unmatched to any gene: 5. CDR3 size: 15 residues. Germline V gene lookup returns CDR1 SGHRS and CDR2 YFSETQ. The sequence came from a woman aged 55-75 years with alopecia areata. Some clones in this sample may be carry-over from other donors' samples. The genes are TRBV5-1 and TRBJ1-2, with 8 nucleotides matching TRBD1. The sequencing used whole blood, collected in connection with sensitization to the hapten diphenylcyclopropenone (DPC). Here the CDR3 DNA reads TGCGCCAGCAGCTTGGATTTAGGACAGGGCTATGGCTACACCTTC. Translating gives CASSLDLGQGYGYTF.